This TCR beta chain was identified in a study of blood T cell repertoires in COVID-19. The table came from immunoSEQ multiplex PCR; TCRdb's copy has only in-frame clones and leaves some out. The data hold fewer than 350,000 clones, with 65% to 90% observed a single time. This CDR3 is built from 16 residues. The junction had 6 bases not matched to a gene; V was cut back by 1 base and J by 7 bases. The germline CDR1 and CDR2 sequences are LGHDT and YNNKEL (reference sequence). The V and J genes are TRBV3-1 (or the pseudogene TRBV3-2) and TRBJ1-4; 10 bases are shared with TRBD1. The sequence derives from a woman aged 40 to 50 with acute COVID-19. Sequenced input: PBMCs or T cells enriched from blood (not recorded which). The CDR3 region has the DNA TGTGCCAGCAGCCAAGTCGACAGGGGGCAGAGTGAAAAACTGTTTTTT. Protein product: CASSQVDRGQSEKLFF.